A single sample gave rise to the 5 T cell receptor beta chains below, sequenced in a study of blood T cell repertoires in COVID-19. The repertoire was sequenced with immunoSEQ multiplex PCR; TCRdb's copy has only in-frame clones and lacks some. The table has approximately 250,000 clones, around 89% seen once; the top ten hold 2.5%. Material for sequencing was PBMCs or T cells enriched from blood (not recorded which). The origin of the receptors is a woman aged 40 to 50 with acute COVID-19.

The J gene is TRBJ2-7, the V gene TRBV27, with D uncertain. Trimming took off 8 bases at V and 3 bases at J, with 5 bases between the two ends. This CDR3 comprises 10 residues. CDR1 MNHEY and CDR2 SMNVEV come from the germline V gene (reference sequence). CDR3 DNA: TGTGCCAGCCACTTCTACGAGCAGTACTTC. Amino acid sequence: CASHFYEQYF.

DNA for the CDR3: TGTGCCAGCAGCCTACGGGAGACTCGTGGCGAGCAGTACTTC. Residues: CASSLRETRGEQYF. The chain is built from TRBV6-5 and TRBJ2-7; D is perhaps TRBD2 (6 bases). V was clipped by 6 bases and J by 6 bases, with 18 bases between them. The CDR3 is 14 amino acids. Per the germline V gene, CDR1 is MNHEY and CDR2 is SVGAGI.

The chain couples TRBV24-1 to TRBJ2-3; 7 nucleotides match TRBD2. The J segment lost 2 bases and the V segment lost 3 bases, leaving 7 bases of the junction unmatched. Germline V gene lookup returns CDR1 KGHDR and CDR2 SFDVKD. This CDR3 has 16 residues. The DNA for the CDR3 is TGTGCCACCAGTGATAATCGGGGGGTCCCCACAGATACGCAGTATTTT. Amino acid sequence: CATSDNRGVPTDTQYF.

V is TRBV5-6 and J is TRBJ1-3; 9 positions match TRBD1. The CDR3 loop spans 15 amino acids. V was clipped by 4 bases and J by 4 bases; unmatched bases: 6. Germline CDR1 is SGHDT and CDR2 is YYEEEE. The chain's CDR3 is CASSQTGGLGNTIYF. In DNA, the CDR3 is TGTGCCAGCAGCCAGACAGGGGGACTCGGAAACACCATATATTTT.

This clone was picked up one time. V is TRBV7-2 and J is TRBJ1-2; the match to TRBD1 covers 8 bases. Per germline, CDR1 SGHTA and CDR2 FQGNSA. This CDR3 contains 15 residues. The trim removed 1 base at V and 3 bases at J, leaving 4 bases unmatched. DNA for the CDR3: TGTGCCAGCAGCTTAGTCGGGACAGGCGACTATGGCTACACCTTC. This sequence encodes CASSLVGTGDYGYTF.